A single sample is the source of the 14 T cell receptor beta chains below, sequenced in a study of graft-versus-host responses after intestinal transplantation. TCRdb keeps only in-frame clones here, not all; method: immunoSEQ multiplex PCR. In the table there are around 110,000 clones, 75% to 95% of which are singletons. These receptors lack a known antigen. Specimen: unstimulated CD4+ T cells sorted from spleen or lymph node cells, collected before intestinal transplant. These receptors originate from a human donor who received an intestinal transplant.

This chain uses TRBV27 with TRBJ1-1; perhaps TRBD1 as D (5 bases). CDR3 length: 14 amino acids. V dropped 6 bases and J dropped 6 bases, with 17 bases sitting between them. CDR1 is MNHEY, CDR2 SMNVEV, per germline (reference sequence). In nucleotides, the CDR3 is TGTGCCAGCAGCATCCGGGCCAGGGTCGCTGAAGCTTTCTTT. Residues: CASSIRARVAEAFF.

The rearrangement uses TRBV19 and TRBJ1-5; D is unresolved. Germline lookup yields CDR1 LNHDA and CDR2 SQIVND (reference sequence). CDR3 length: 17 amino acids. Trimming cost V 1 base and J 2 bases, with 15 bases left between them. The CDR3 sequence is CASSIGRPPEGNQPQHF. The DNA for the CDR3 is TGTGCCAGTAGTATAGGGAGGCCTCCGGAGGGCAATCAGCCCCAGCATTTT. The whole variable domain, remainder taken from reference TRBV19 and TRBJ1-5, is DGGITQSPKYLFRKEGQNVTLSCEQNLNHDAMYWYRQDPGQGLRLIYYSQIVNDFQKGDIAEGYSVSREKKESFPLTVTSAQKNPTAFYLCASSIGRPPEGNQPQHFGDGTRLSIL.

This rearrangement joins TRBV7-9 to TRBJ1-4; 10 positions agree with TRBD1. Germline CDR1 and CDR2: SEHNR and FQNEAQ (reference sequence). The CDR3 runs 16 residues. V trimming: 2 bases; J trimming: 4 bases; junction bases outside the gene matches: 4. The CDR3 reads CASSLFGTGVNEKLFF. CDR3 sequence (DNA): TGTGCCAGCAGCTTATTTGGGACAGGGGTTAATGAAAAACTGTTTTTT.

This chain joins TRBV19 and TRBJ2-7; 8 positions match TRBD1. The CDR3 consists of 15 residues. Per the germline V gene, CDR1 is LNHDA and CDR2 is SQIVND (reference sequence). The V and J ends lost 2 bases and 4 bases, in that order; junction bases with no gene match: 7. The DNA for the CDR3 is TGTGCCAGTAGTATAACTACAGGGGGTGGTTACGAGCAGTACTTC. This sequence encodes CASSITTGGGYEQYF.

The chain is built from TRBV29-1 and TRBJ2-4, with D unclear. The CDR3 extends over 14 amino acids. CDR1 is SQVTM and CDR2 is ANQGSEA in the germline V gene. The V end lost 4 bases, the J end lost 0 bases, and 10 bases lay between the germline ends. In DNA, the CDR3 is TGCAGCGTTGCAGGCGCTCTAGCCAAAAACATTCAGTACTTC. Translating gives CSVAGALAKNIQYF.

The chain joins TRBV2 to TRBJ1-1; D possibly corresponds to TRBD1 (6 bases). Germline V gene sequence: CDR1 SNHLY, CDR2 FYNNEI. V lost 6 bases, J lost 0 bases, and 20 bases lay in between. The CDR3 has 17 amino acids. The chain's CDR3 is CASRRGFTGNLNTEAFF. CDR3 in DNA: TGTGCCAGCAGGAGGGGGTTCACGGGGAACCTGAACACTGAAGCTTTCTTT.

The genes are TRBV5-1 and TRBJ2-5; D perhaps matches TRBD2 (6 bases). V was pared by 8 bases and J by 2 bases, with 13 bases between. Germline CDR1 is SGHRS and CDR2 is YFSETQ. CDR3 length: 13 amino acids. The chain's CDR3 is CASSLAFQETQYF. The DNA of the CDR3 is TGCGCCAGTAGTCTAGCGTTTCAAGAGACCCAGTACTTC.

The genes are TRBV6-6 and TRBJ2-1, with 13 nucleotides matching TRBD2. The germline V gene encodes CDR1 MNHNY and CDR2 SVGAGI (reference sequence). The junction had 8 bases not matched to a gene; V was cut back by 5 bases and J by 7 bases. There are 16 residues in the CDR3. DNA for the CDR3: TGTGCCAGCAGTCATTCCGGGACTAGCGGGATAAATGAGCAGTTCTTC. It translates to CASSHSGTSGINEQFF.

The chain has TRBV19 and TRBJ1-1, with D perhaps matching TRBD1 (6 bases). The CDR3 spans 15 residues. Germline V lookup: CDR1 LNHDA, CDR2 SQIVND (reference sequence). The germline V and J ends were trimmed by 3 bases and 2 bases, with 13 bases remaining between them. CDR3 sequence reads: CASSMAGTKNTEAFF. DNA of the CDR3: TGTGCCAGTAGTATGGCCGGGACAAAAAACACTGAAGCTTTCTTT.

V gene TRBV28 combines with J gene TRBJ1-5; D is uncertain. Germline V CDR1 and CDR2: MDHEN, SYDVKM. The length of the CDR3 is 14 residues. V lost 3 bases and J 2 bases, leaving 8 bases between the germline ends. This chain's CDR3 is CASSFRVGNQPQHF. Here the CDR3 DNA reads TGTGCCAGCAGTTTCCGGGTTGGCAATCAGCCCCAGCATTTT.

The chain has TRBV18 and TRBJ1-2; 7 bases align to TRBD1. CDR1 KGHSH and CDR2 LQKENI come from the germline V gene. The CDR3 consists of 14 residues. Unmatched junction bases numbered 5, after V lost 4 bases and J lost 3 bases. The CDR3 protein is CASSLGQAYYGYTF. CDR3 in DNA: TGTGCCAGCTCACTTGGACAGGCCTACTATGGCTACACCTTC. The full variable domain, completed using reference TRBV18 and TRBJ1-2, is NAGVMQNPRHLVRRRGQEARLRCSPMKGHSHVYWYRQLPEEGLKFMVYLQKENIIDESGMPKERFSAEFPKEGPSILRIQQVVRGDSAAYFCASSLGQAYYGYTFGSGTRLTVV.

The rearrangement links TRBV7-2 to TRBJ2-5, with 7 bases aligning to TRBD2. With 0 bases clipped from V and 4 bases from J, the junction kept 8 bases outside the gene matches. The CDR3 has 16 amino acids. Per the germline V gene, CDR1 is SGHTA and CDR2 is FQGNSA. In DNA form, the CDR3 reads TGTGCCAGCAGCTTAGCGGGCCGAGGCGGGGGAGAGACCCAGTACTTC. This translates into CASSLAGRGGGETQYF.

J is TRBJ2-3 and V is TRBV9, with 11 bases that match TRBD2. The CDR3 length is 18 residues. CDR1 and CDR2 from the germline V gene are SGDLS and YYNGEE. V lost 0 bases, J lost 1 base, and 7 bases stayed unmatched. The chain's CDR3 is CASSVATKLAGGTDTQYF. The CDR3 nucleotides read TGTGCCAGCAGCGTAGCCACAAAACTAGCGGGGGGCACAGATACGCAGTATTTT.

The rearrangement links TRBV10-1 to TRBJ2-7; 8 bases line up with TRBD1. V gave up 0 bases and J gave up 8 bases; unmatched junction bases: 3. This CDR3 has 13 residues. Germline CDR1 and CDR2: WNHNN and SYGVQD (reference sequence). CDR3 sequence: CASSESPGGKQYF. The CDR3 DNA sequence: TGCGCCAGCAGTGAGTCCCCAGGGGGCAAGCAGTACTTC.